This T cell receptor beta chain derives from a study of cytomegalovirus exposure and HLA in healthy donors. Study-wide context: As released early, the data held 70 million to 95 million unique TCRs from HLA-typed donors.

Points on this clone: Its target is unknown.

The study's findings and limits: A previous analysis found most TCR beta V segments productive roughly 90% or roughly 30% of the time.

The PCR employed 60 Vbeta primers together with 13 Jbeta primers. TCRdb's copy holds only in-frame clones and misses some; the assay was immunoSEQ multiplex PCR. Altogether 160,000 or so clones are present, 70% to 80% being singletons, with the ten largest covering 1.3%. This CDR3 has 19 residues. Germline CDR1 is SGHVS and CDR2 is FNYEAQ. Trimming cost V 2 bases and J 1 base, with 18 bases left between them. Though probably carrying unrecorded immune exposures, donors were nominally healthy at sampling. This TCR derives from a man aged 25-45 years in good health and CMV-seronegative. This chain connects TRBV7-6 to TRBJ2-6, with D maybe TRBD1 (6 bases). What was sequenced was PBMCs. CDR3 amino acids: CASSLRSTGRGSGANVLTF. CDR3 sequence (DNA): TGTGCCAGCAGCTTACGGTCGACGGGCAGGGGTTCTGGGGCCAACGTCCTGACTTTC.